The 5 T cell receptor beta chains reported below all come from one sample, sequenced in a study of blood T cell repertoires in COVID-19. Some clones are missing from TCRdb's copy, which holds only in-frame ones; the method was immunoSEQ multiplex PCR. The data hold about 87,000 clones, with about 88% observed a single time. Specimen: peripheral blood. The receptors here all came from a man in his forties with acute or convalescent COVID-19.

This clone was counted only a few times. The DNA of the CDR3 is TGTGCCAGCACCCCATCACCACTGGCGGGAGGTTTCTACGAGCAGTACTTC. Translation: CASTPSPLAGGFYEQYF. The chain uses TRBV3-1 (or the pseudogene TRBV3-2) and TRBJ2-7, with 8 positions matching TRBD2. Trimming cost V 7 bases and J 3 bases; bases outside gene matches: 17. This CDR3 comprises 17 residues. Per the germline V gene, CDR1 is LGHDT and CDR2 is YNNKEL (reference sequence).

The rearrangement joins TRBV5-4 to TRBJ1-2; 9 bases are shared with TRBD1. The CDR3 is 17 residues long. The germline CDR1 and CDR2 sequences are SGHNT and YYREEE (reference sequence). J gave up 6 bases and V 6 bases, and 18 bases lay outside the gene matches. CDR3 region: CASKLDLPTGGIHGYTF. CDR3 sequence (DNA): TGTGCCAGCAAACTTGATCTCCCGACAGGGGGAATTCATGGCTACACCTTC.

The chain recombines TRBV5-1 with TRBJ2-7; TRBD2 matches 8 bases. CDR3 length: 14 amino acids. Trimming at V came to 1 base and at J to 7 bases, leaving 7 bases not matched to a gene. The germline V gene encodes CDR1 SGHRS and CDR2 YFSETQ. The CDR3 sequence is CASSLSAGAEEQYF. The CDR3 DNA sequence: TGCGCCAGCAGCTTGTCAGCGGGAGCGGAGGAGCAGTACTTC.

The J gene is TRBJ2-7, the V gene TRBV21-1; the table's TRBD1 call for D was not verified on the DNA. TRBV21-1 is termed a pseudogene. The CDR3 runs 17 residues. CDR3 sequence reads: CASSLWGTGHFSYEQYF. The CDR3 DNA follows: TGTGCCAGCAGCCTGTGGGGGACAGGGCACTTCTCCTACGAGCAGTACTTC.

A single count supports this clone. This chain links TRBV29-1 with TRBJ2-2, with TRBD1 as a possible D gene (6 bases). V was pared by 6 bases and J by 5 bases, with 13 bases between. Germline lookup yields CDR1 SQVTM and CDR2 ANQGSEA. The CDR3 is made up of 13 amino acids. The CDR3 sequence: CSVSPDSTGELFF. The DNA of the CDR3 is TGCAGCGTATCACCGGACAGTACCGGGGAGCTGTTTTTT.